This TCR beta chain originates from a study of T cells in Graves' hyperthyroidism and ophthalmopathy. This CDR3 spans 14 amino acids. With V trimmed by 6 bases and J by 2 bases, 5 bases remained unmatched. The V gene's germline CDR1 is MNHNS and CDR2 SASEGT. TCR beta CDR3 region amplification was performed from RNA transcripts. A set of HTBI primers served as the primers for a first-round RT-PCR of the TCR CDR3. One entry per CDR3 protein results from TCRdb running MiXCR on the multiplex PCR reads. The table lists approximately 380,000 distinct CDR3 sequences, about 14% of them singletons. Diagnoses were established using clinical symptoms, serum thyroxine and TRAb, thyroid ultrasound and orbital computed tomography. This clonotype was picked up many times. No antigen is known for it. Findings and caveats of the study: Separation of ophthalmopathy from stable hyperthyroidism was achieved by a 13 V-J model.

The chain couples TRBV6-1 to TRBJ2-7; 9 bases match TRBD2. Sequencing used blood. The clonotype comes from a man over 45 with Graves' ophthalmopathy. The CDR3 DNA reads TGTGCCAGCAGCGCCCTAGCGGGGACCTACGAGCAGTACTTC. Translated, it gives CASSALAGTYEQYF.